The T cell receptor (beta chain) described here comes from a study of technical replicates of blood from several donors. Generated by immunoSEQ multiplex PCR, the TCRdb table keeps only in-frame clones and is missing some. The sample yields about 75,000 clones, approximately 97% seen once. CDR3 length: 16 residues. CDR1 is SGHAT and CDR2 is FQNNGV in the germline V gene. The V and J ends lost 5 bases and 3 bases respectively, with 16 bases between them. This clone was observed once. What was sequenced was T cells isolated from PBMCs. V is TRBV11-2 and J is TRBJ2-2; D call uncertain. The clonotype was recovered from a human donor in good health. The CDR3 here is CASSTNLERDTGELFF. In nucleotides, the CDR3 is TGTGCCAGCAGCACGAATCTAGAACGGGACACCGGGGAGCTGTTTTTT.